This T cell receptor beta chain was retrieved from a study of T cells after yellow fever vaccination. This clonotype showed up many times. TCRdb re-derived calls from the 5' RACE reads in MiXCR, one entry per CDR3 protein. The repertoire consists of 250,000 or so distinct CDR3 sequences, with 6.9% occurring once and the leading ten covering roughly 0.93%. Trimming took off 4 bases at V and 0 bases at J, with 10 bases between the two ends. CDR3 length: 15 residues. Germline CDR1 SGHAT, CDR2 FQNNGV. This TCR was sampled from a man aged 25-45 years who received the YFV17D yellow fever vaccine. The material sequenced was CD4+ T cells sorted from PBMCs, taken 15 days after the yellow fever booster vaccination. The V call is TRBV11-2, the J call TRBJ1-3, with unresolved D. The CDR3 DNA is TGTGCCAGCAGCTCCCCCCGGTCCTCTGGAAACACCATATATTTT. Translated: CASSSPRSSGNTIYF.